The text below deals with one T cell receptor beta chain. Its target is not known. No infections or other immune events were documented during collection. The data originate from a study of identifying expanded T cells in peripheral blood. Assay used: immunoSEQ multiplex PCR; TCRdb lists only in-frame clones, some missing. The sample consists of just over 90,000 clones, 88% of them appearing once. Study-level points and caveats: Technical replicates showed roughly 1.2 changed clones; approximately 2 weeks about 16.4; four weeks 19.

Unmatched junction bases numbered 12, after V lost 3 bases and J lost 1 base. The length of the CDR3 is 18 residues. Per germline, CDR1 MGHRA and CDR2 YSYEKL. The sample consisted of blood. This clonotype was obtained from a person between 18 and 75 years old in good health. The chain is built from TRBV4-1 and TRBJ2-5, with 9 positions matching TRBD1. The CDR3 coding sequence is TGCGCCAGCAGCCACCTCCTTAGGACAGGGGTCCCCCAAGAGACCCAGTACTTC. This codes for CASSHLLRTGVPQETQYF.